These 10 T cell receptor beta chains came from one sample sequenced in a study of shared clonotypes between healthy human individuals. This table comes from immunoSEQ multiplex PCR, and its TCRdb copy is limited to in-frame clones, with some not included. Of around 600,000 clones listed, 97% are singletons. Sequenced sample: naive CD4+ T cells sorted from blood. Subset denoted: CD45RA+ positively selected. Receptors originate from a young woman in good health.

This chain's CDR3 is CASSGRGRNSPLHF. CDR3 nucleotide sequence: TGTGCCAGCAGCGGCCGAGGGAGGAATTCACCCCTCCACTTT. The chain employs TRBV9 and TRBJ1-6; no reliable D call. Looked up from germline, CDR1 is SGDLS and CDR2 is YYNGEE. The CDR3 contains 14 residues. V was trimmed by 3 bases and J by 7 bases, leaving 11 bases between them. Full variable domain (outside the CDR3, taken from reference TRBV9 and TRBJ1-6): DSGVTQTPKHLITATGQRVTLRCSPRSGDLSVYWYQQSLDQGLQFLIQYYNGEERAKGNILERFSAQQFPDLHSELNLSSLELGDSALYFCASSGRGRNSPLHFGNGTRLTVT.

The chain has TRBV4-2 and TRBJ2-1, with 8 bases fitting TRBD2. The CDR3 contains 14 residues. Germline CDR1 LGHNA, CDR2 YNFKEQ. V shed 2 bases and J 7 bases; nucleotides not matched to a gene: 4. The CDR3 nucleotides read TGTGCCAGCAGCCAAAGCGGGAGAGTTAATGAGCAGTTCTTC. Protein sequence: CASSQSGRVNEQFF.

The genes are TRBV28 and TRBJ1-5, with TRBD1 matching 10 bases. The J segment lost 5 bases and the V segment lost 5 bases, leaving 9 bases of the junction unmatched. CDR1 is MDHEN and CDR2 is SYDVKM in the germline V gene. The CDR3 has 16 residues. This CDR3 is CASSLQGQGDYQPQHF. The CDR3 DNA sequence: TGTGCCAGCAGTCTCCAAGGACAGGGGGATTATCAGCCCCAGCATTTT. The whole variable domain, remainder taken from reference TRBV28 and TRBJ1-5, is DVKVTQSSRYLVKRTGEKVFLECVQDMDHENMFWYRQDPGLGLRLIYFSYDVKMKEKGDIPEGYSVSREKKERFSLILESASTNQTSMYLCASSLQGQGDYQPQHFGDGTRLSIL.

The gene calls are TRBV20-1 and TRBJ2-3; no clear D gene. Germline CDR1 DFQATT, CDR2 SNEGSKA (reference sequence). V dropped 5 bases and J dropped 6 bases, with 6 bases sitting between them. CDR3 length equals 10 residues. Written as DNA, the CDR3 is TGCAGTGCTCCGTTGGATACGCAGTATTTT. This codes for CSAPLDTQYF.

V gene TRBV5-6 combines with J gene TRBJ2-5; the match to TRBD1 covers 9 bases. The ends lost 1 base at V and 4 bases at J; junction bases unmatched: 8. Germline lookup yields CDR1 SGHDT and CDR2 YYEEEE. The CDR3 spans 16 residues. The CDR3 region is CASSLLDRGRRETQYF. The CDR3, as DNA: TGTGCCAGCAGCTTGCTGGACAGGGGAAGAAGAGAGACCCAGTACTTC.

J is TRBJ2-4 and V is TRBV10-3, with D uncertain. V lost 3 bases to trimming and J lost 6 bases, with 6 bases between them. This CDR3 comprises 12 residues. The germline CDR1 and CDR2 sequences are ENHRY and SYGVKD. Written as DNA, the CDR3 is TGTGCCATCAGTGAAGGTCGAAACATTCAGTACTTC. It yields the protein CAISEGRNIQYF.

The V call is TRBV7-3, the J call TRBJ2-3; D not resolved. Trimming removed 0 bases from V and 6 bases from J, with 13 bases in between. The CDR3 is made up of 15 amino acids. The germline gives CDR1 SGHTA, CDR2 FQGTGA. The DNA for the CDR3 is TGTGCCAGCAGCTTAACGTCAGATCTGAAGGATACGCAGTATTTT. Protein sequence: CASSLTSDLKDTQYF. The full variable domain, rest sourced from reference TRBV7-3 and TRBJ2-3, is GAGVSQTPSNKVTEKGKYVELRCDPISGHTALYWYRQSLGQGPEFLIYFQGTGAADDSGLPNDRFFAVRPEGSVSTLKIQRTERGDSAVYLCASSLTSDLKDTQYFGPGTRLTVL.

The genes are TRBV27 and TRBJ2-5; 10 positions match TRBD2. Germline lookup yields CDR1 MNHEY and CDR2 SMNVEV (reference sequence). This CDR3 comprises 18 residues. With V trimmed by 3 bases and J by 5 bases, 15 bases remained unmatched. The CDR3 coding sequence is TGTGCCAGCAGTTTGTTCGCGGAAGCGGGAGGGCCGGGGGAGACCCAGTACTTC. It yields the protein CASSLFAEAGGPGETQYF.

The chain couples TRBV6-5 to TRBJ2-5; TRBD2 might be the D (5 bases). The length of the CDR3 is 15 residues. The V and J ends lost 0 bases and 5 bases respectively, with 13 bases between them. Germline values: CDR1 MNHEY, CDR2 SVGAGI. The CDR3 loop is CASSYSTPPGETQYF. Written as DNA, the CDR3 is TGTGCCAGCAGTTACTCGACCCCACCGGGGGAGACCCAGTACTTC.

Remarks on this clone: The sample carries other DNA sequences with the same CDR3. The V and J genes are TRBV7-9 and TRBJ1-1; perhaps TRBD1 as D (5 bases). Trimming pared 2 bases from V and 2 bases from J, leaving 6 bases between. The CDR3 extends over 13 amino acids. Germline V gene data show CDR1 as SEHNR and CDR2 as FQNEAQ (reference sequence). The DNA for the CDR3 is TGTGCCAGCAGCTTACAGGGAAACACTGAAGCTTTCTTT. Translated, it gives CASSLQGNTEAFF.